These 31 T cell receptor beta chains originate from one sample sequenced in a study of T cells in localized non-small cell lung cancer. Clones were sequenced by immunoSEQ multiplex PCR, and TCRdb holds only the in-frame ones, with some missing. The data contain some 40,000 clones, approximately 92% of them singletons. The source was peripheral blood, collected before any cancer treatment. Every receptor here comes from a female donor older than 55 with stage I lung adenocarcinoma.

CDR3 loop: CASSSSQGAIGSDTQYF. The CDR3 DNA reads TGCGCCAGCAGCTCCTCCCAGGGGGCTATAGGATCAGATACGCAGTATTTT. The chain carries TRBV5-1 and TRBJ2-3, with 8 bases identical to TRBD1. This CDR3 contains 17 residues. Looked up from germline, CDR1 is SGHRS and CDR2 is YFSETQ. V gave up 3 bases and J gave up 4 bases; unmatched junction bases: 13.

The V and J genes are TRBV4-2 and TRBJ2-5; 10 bases map to TRBD2. CDR3 length equals 16 residues. The V and J ends lost 8 bases and 1 base, in that order; junction bases with no gene match: 10. Germline CDR1 reads LGHNA; CDR2 reads YNFKEQ. CDR3 amino acids: CASSRELAGLQETQYF. The DNA for the CDR3 is TGTGCCAGCTCTCGGGAACTAGCGGGGCTCCAAGAGACCCAGTACTTC.

This chain links TRBV4-1 with TRBJ1-6; D unresolved. The V and J ends lost 0 bases and 10 bases respectively, with 7 bases between them. This CDR3 contains 13 residues. Germline CDR1 MGHRA, CDR2 YSYEKL. This CDR3 is CASSQDLGSPLHF. In nucleotides, the CDR3 is TGCGCCAGCAGCCAAGATCTAGGATCACCCCTCCACTTT.

The chain is built from TRBV28 and TRBJ1-4; maybe TRBD1 (5 bases). CDR1 and CDR2 (germline): MDHEN, SYDVKM. Trimming took off 8 bases at V and 0 bases at J, with 22 bases between the two ends. The CDR3 runs to 18 residues. Here the CDR3 DNA reads TGTGCCAGCTATGGTGGGGGTCTTACGCAGGCAACTAATGAAAAACTGTTTTTT. It specifies CASYGGGLTQATNEKLFF.

This chain's CDR3 is CASSDLPESSGYTF. DNA for the CDR3: TGCGCCAGCAGCGACCTCCCGGAGTCCTCGGGCTACACCTTC. The rearrangement joins TRBV5-1 to TRBJ1-2; D call uncertain. Germline V CDR1 and CDR2: SGHRS, YFSETQ. CDR3 length equals 14 residues. Trimming stripped 4 bases from V and 8 bases from J, with 18 bases between.

The V gene is TRBV6-1, the J gene TRBJ1-2; 7 bases map to TRBD1. The germline V gene encodes CDR1 MNHNS and CDR2 SASEGT. The CDR3 sequence is 13 residues long. V dropped 5 bases and J dropped 2; count of bases not matched to a gene: 2. In DNA form, the CDR3 reads TGTGCCAGCAGTCTGACAGGGAACTATGGCTACACCTTC. Translation gives CASSLTGNYGYTF.

The genes are TRBV11-2 and TRBJ2-7, with TRBD1 identical over 9 bases. The CDR3 is 17 amino acids. After removal of 1 base from V and 3 bases from J, the junction contained 10 bases not matched to a gene. From germline, CDR1 is SGHAT and CDR2 FQNNGV. CDR3 nucleotides: TGTGCCAGCAGCTTAGCTTCCGGCGGACAGGGGCACTACGAGCAGTACTTC. Amino acids: CASSLASGGQGHYEQYF.

This chain connects TRBV19 to TRBJ1-1, with D perhaps TRBD1 (5 bases). V shed 2 bases and J shed 1 base, with 11 bases lying between them. Germline CDR1 LNHDA, CDR2 SQIVND (reference sequence). This CDR3 has 15 amino acids. CDR3 loop: CASSIQGIENTEAFF. Here the CDR3 DNA reads TGTGCCAGTAGTATACAGGGCATCGAGAACACTGAAGCTTTCTTT.

The DNA of the CDR3 is TGTGCCAGCAGTCCAGGAGGAGGCTACACCTTC. It yields the protein CASSPGGGYTF. This sequence joins TRBV6-5 and TRBJ1-2, with D hard to call. The CDR3 has 11 residues. Germline CDR1 MNHEY, CDR2 SVGAGI. Between the trimmed V and J ends, which lost 5 bases and 8 bases, there was a span of 9 bases.

The genes are TRBV19 and TRBJ1-1; D might be TRBD1 (5 bases). Germline CDR1 reads LNHDA; CDR2 reads SQIVND (reference sequence). This CDR3 region has 14 residues. With 4 bases removed from V and 7 bases from J, the gap between germline ends came to 16 bases. The chain's CDR3 is CASSKIIQGREAFF. CDR3 nucleotide sequence: TGTGCCAGTAGTAAGATAATCCAGGGCCGTGAAGCTTTCTTT. Full variable domain (rest looked up from reference TRBV19 and TRBJ1-1): DGGITQSPKYLFRKEGQNVTLSCEQNLNHDAMYWYRQDPGQGLRLIYYSQIVNDFQKGDIAEGYSVSREKKESFPLTVTSAQKNPTAFYLCASSKIIQGREAFFGQGTRLTVV.

The chain recombines TRBV27 with TRBJ1-3, with TRBD1 matching 7 bases. Trimming cost V 3 bases and J 2 bases; bases outside gene matches: 4. There are 15 residues in the CDR3. The germline gives CDR1 MNHEY, CDR2 SMNVEV (reference sequence). DNA for the CDR3: TGTGCCAGCAGTTTGGACAGGTGGGCTGGAAACACCATATATTTT. It is translated as CASSLDRWAGNTIYF.

V usage is TRBV5-6 and J usage is TRBJ2-7, with TRBD1 identical over 9 bases. Losses at the gene ends were 3 bases for V and 5 bases for J; bases not matched to a gene: 6. Germline CDR1 SGHDT, CDR2 YYEEEE. CDR3 length equals 14 residues. The CDR3 nucleotides read TGTGCCAGCAGCTGGTACAGGGGGCTTGACGAGCAGTACGTC. Translating gives CASSWYRGLDEQYV.

V usage is TRBV6-4 and J usage is TRBJ2-5; D possibly corresponds to TRBD1 (6 bases). This CDR3 is built from 15 residues. Trimming pared 4 bases from V and 2 bases from J, leaving 14 bases between. CDR1 is MRHNA and CDR2 is SNTAGT in the germline V gene. The CDR3 DNA follows: TGTGCCAGCAGTGCGTTGGACAGTGAGCAAGAGACCCAGTACTTC. Translating it yields CASSALDSEQETQYF.

This CDR3 is CASSQDLDAGTGSTDTQYF. The CDR3 DNA sequence: TGTGCCAGCAGCCAAGATCTGGATGCGGGGACAGGGAGCACAGATACGCAGTATTTT. The V gene is TRBV4-2, the J gene TRBJ2-3, with 9 bases matching TRBD1. The CDR3 covers 19 residues. Unmatched junction bases numbered 10, after V lost 0 bases and J lost 0 bases. The germline V gene encodes CDR1 LGHNA and CDR2 YNFKEQ.

This chain links TRBV4-1 with TRBJ2-4, with a weak D call TRBD2 (5 bases). This CDR3 comprises 18 residues. Germline V gene data show CDR1 as MGHRA and CDR2 as YSYEKL. V lost 0 bases and J lost 0, with 15 bases in between. The CDR3 region has the DNA TGCGCCAGCAGCCAAGATCAGTCGGGGAAACTAGCCAAAAACATTCAGTACTTC. Translation: CASSQDQSGKLAKNIQYF.

The chain combines TRBV7-2 with TRBJ1-5; D is undetermined. Germline CDR1 and CDR2: SGHTA and FQGNSA. The V gene lost 1 base and the J gene lost 5 bases, with 3 bases spanning the gap. The CDR3 spans 12 residues. This chain's CDR3 is CASSLVYQPQHF. The CDR3 DNA is TGTGCCAGCAGCTTAGTCTATCAGCCCCAGCATTTT.

The chain combines TRBV11-3 with TRBJ1-4; D call uncertain. V was clipped by 2 bases and J by 8 bases, with 3 bases between them. Germline V CDR1 and CDR2: SGHNT, YENEEA. The CDR3 runs to 11 residues. The CDR3 here is CASSLREKLFF. The CDR3 DNA is TGTGCCAGCAGCTTACGAGAAAAACTGTTTTTT.

The genes are TRBV2 and TRBJ1-6; D possibly corresponds to TRBD1 (6 bases). Trimming removed 11 bases at V and 7 bases at J, with 15 bases between. The germline CDR1 and CDR2 sequences are SNHLY and FYNNEI. The CDR3 sequence is 13 residues long. CDR3 nucleotide sequence: TGTGCCGACAAGGACAGCCTAAATTCACCCCTCCACTTT. It is translated as CADKDSLNSPLHF.

The chain recombines TRBV25-1 with TRBJ2-6, with D unresolved. Germline V gene lookup returns CDR1 MGHDK and CDR2 SYGVNS. CDR3 length: 18 residues. V lost 2 bases to trimming and J lost 4 bases, with 18 bases between them. For the CDR3, the DNA is TGTGCCAGCAGTGAACACACCGCTAAAGTGCCCGGGGCCAACGTCCTGACTTTC. Its translation is CASSEHTAKVPGANVLTF.

The chain combines TRBV7-2 with TRBJ2-1; tentative D call: TRBD1 (5 bases). Trimming took 0 bases from V and 6 from J, leaving 9 bases between them. CDR3 length: 14 amino acids. Germline V gene sequence: CDR1 SGHTA, CDR2 FQGNSA. The CDR3 coding sequence is TGTGCCAGCAGCTTAGCGGGGCAGATCAATGAGCAGTTCTTC. Translating gives CASSLAGQINEQFF. Filled out from reference TRBV7-2 and TRBJ2-1, the complete variable domain reads GAGVSQSPSNKVTEKGKDVELRCDPISGHTALYWYRQSLGQGLEFLIYFQGNSAPDKSGLPSDRFSAERTGGSVSTLTIQRTQQEDSAVYLCASSLAGQINEQFFGPGTRLTVL.

The table lists this clone with a few counts. The V call is TRBV10-3, the J call TRBJ1-2, with D unclear. This CDR3 has 12 amino acids. Germline V gene lookup returns CDR1 ENHRY and CDR2 SYGVKD. The ends were cut back, 4 bases at V and 4 bases at J, with 7 bases in the middle. CDR3 bases: TGTGCCATCAGTGTAAGTGGCTATGGCTACACCTTC. Translated, it gives CAISVSGYGYTF.

This chain joins TRBV5-1 and TRBJ1-2; 10 positions agree with TRBD1. Germline values: CDR1 SGHRS, CDR2 YFSETQ. This CDR3 has 15 amino acids. V trimming: 1 base; J trimming: 8 bases; junction bases outside the gene matches: 8. CDR3 bases: TGCGCCAGCAGCTTGCCCACCGGGACAGGGGACGGCTACACCTTC. Protein sequence: CASSLPTGTGDGYTF.

This clone was recorded a few times. The CDR3 region is CASVGTGWNTIYF. The CDR3 bases are TGTGCCAGTGTCGGGACAGGGTGGAACACCATATATTTT. The genes are TRBV19 and TRBJ1-3; 9 bases fit TRBD1. The CDR3 contains 13 residues. The ends lost 8 bases at V and 7 bases at J; junction bases unmatched: 6. CDR1 is LNHDA and CDR2 is SQIVND in the germline V gene (reference sequence).

The rearrangement joins TRBV7-6 to TRBJ1-3; 8 nucleotides line up with TRBD1. Trimming removed 5 bases from V and 0 bases from J; junction bases left unmatched: 3. CDR1 SGHVS and CDR2 FNYEAQ come from the germline V gene. The CDR3 covers 15 residues. CDR3 sequence (DNA): TGTGCCAGCAGCGGACAGGGATACTCTGGAAACACCATATATTTT. Protein: CASSGQGYSGNTIYF.

This clone was seen a few times. This chain connects TRBV4-1 to TRBJ2-1; D is uncertain. Per germline, CDR1 MGHRA and CDR2 YSYEKL. The CDR3 totals 16 residues. V was trimmed by 3 bases and J by 8 bases, leaving 20 bases between them. The CDR3 DNA follows: TGCGCCAGCAGCCAGACCACGGCACAGAGCTGGGATGAGCAGTTCTTC. This codes for CASSQTTAQSWDEQFF.

V and J are TRBV7-9 and TRBJ1-6, with D maybe TRBD1 (5 bases). Deletions cut 5 bases from V and 8 bases from J, with 16 bases between. This CDR3 spans 15 amino acids. Germline V gives CDR1 SEHNR, CDR2 FQNEAQ (reference sequence). The CDR3 DNA reads as TGTGCCAGCAGCCGCGGAGGAACGGGGGATTCACCCCTCCACTTT. It encodes CASSRGGTGDSPLHF.

The chain employs TRBV5-1 and TRBJ1-2; D perhaps matches TRBD1 (5 bases). V lost 0 bases and J lost 2, with 17 bases in between. Germline V lookup: CDR1 SGHRS, CDR2 YFSETQ. There are 17 residues in the CDR3. CDR3 in DNA: TGCGCCAGCAGCTTGGGGGCAAGTCAGGGAAGGAACTATGGCTACACCTTC. This translates into CASSLGASQGRNYGYTF.

J is TRBJ2-2 and V is TRBV12-5, with unresolved D. CDR1 is LGHNT, CDR2 FRNRAP, per germline. Deletions cut 6 bases from V and 5 bases from J, with 4 bases between. CDR3 length: 11 residues. CDR3 sequence: CASGGTGELFF. The CDR3 DNA reads TGTGCTAGTGGCGGAACCGGGGAGCTGTTTTTT.

For the CDR3, the DNA is TGTGCCATCTTCAGTAGCCTAGCTAACTATGGCTACACCTTC. This translates into CAIFSSLANYGYTF. The chain has TRBV10-3 and TRBJ1-2; D is unresolved. Trimming took off 8 bases at V and 0 bases at J, with 13 bases between the two ends. Germline CDR1 ENHRY, CDR2 SYGVKD. The CDR3 runs 14 residues.

This clone is a singleton in its sample. V and J are TRBV6-5 and TRBJ1-5; unclear D gene. This CDR3 comprises 16 residues. V lost 2 bases to trimming and J lost 0 bases, with 11 bases between them. The germline gives CDR1 MNHEY, CDR2 SVGAGI. In DNA form, the CDR3 reads TGTGCCAGCAGTTACCGGGCCGGCGATAGCAATCAGCCCCAGCATTTT. Translated, it gives CASSYRAGDSNQPQHF.

The chain combines TRBV14 with TRBJ1-5; tentatively, D is TRBD1 (5 bases). CDR3 length equals 19 residues. V shed 2 bases and J shed 4 bases, with 24 bases lying between them. Germline V lookup: CDR1 SGHDN, CDR2 FVKESK. The CDR3, as DNA: TGTGCCAGCAGCCAAAGGCTAGCCCCTCGGGGCCTGAGGAATCAGCCCCAGCATTTT. Its protein product is CASSQRLAPRGLRNQPQHF.